This TCR beta chain was profiled in a study of identical twins. Regarding the study as a whole: Conclusions were drawn cross-sectionally by statistical analysis, without following the same donors.

TCRdb fed the 5' RACE reads into MiXCR, producing one record per CDR3 protein. The sample records about 730,000 distinct CDR3 sequences, 21% being singletons. This clonotype appeared a few times. Antigen unknown. The CDR3 covers 13 residues. Germline CDR1 reads LGHNA; CDR2 reads YSLEER. Trimming took off 0 bases at V and 8 bases at J, with 8 bases between the two ends. This same sample was also part of a study on T cells expressing NK-cell markers. This second study says: Most of the eight sequenced donors tested HCMV-seropositive; one tested seronegative. Over 5 donors had dominant NKG2C+ clonotypes that comprised roughly 1.0-7.0% of their CD8+ T cells. The CD3+CD56-NKG2C+ fraction of several donors was likewise dominated by these clonotypes.

This clonotype originated in a woman aged 18-29 years in good health. The rearrangement uses TRBV4-3 and TRBJ2-1; no clear D gene. Source material: PBMCs. This CDR3 reads CASSQDLLYEQFF. CDR3 DNA: TGCGCCAGCAGCCAAGATTTACTATATGAGCAGTTCTTC.